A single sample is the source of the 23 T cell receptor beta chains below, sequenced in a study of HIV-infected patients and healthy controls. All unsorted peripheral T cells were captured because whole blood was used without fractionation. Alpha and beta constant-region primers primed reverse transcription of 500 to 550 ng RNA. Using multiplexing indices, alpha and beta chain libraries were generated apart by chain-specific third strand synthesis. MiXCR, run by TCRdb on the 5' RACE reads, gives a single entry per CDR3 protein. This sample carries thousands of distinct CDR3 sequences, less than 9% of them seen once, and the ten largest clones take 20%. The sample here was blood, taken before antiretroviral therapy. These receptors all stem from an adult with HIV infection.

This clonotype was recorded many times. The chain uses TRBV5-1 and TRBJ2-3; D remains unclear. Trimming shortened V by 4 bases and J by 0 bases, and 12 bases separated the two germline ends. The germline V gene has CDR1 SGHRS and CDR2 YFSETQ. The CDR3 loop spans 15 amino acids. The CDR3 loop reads CASSVSASSTDTQYF. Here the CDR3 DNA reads TGCGCCAGCAGCGTCTCAGCCAGCAGCACAGATACGCAGTATTTT.

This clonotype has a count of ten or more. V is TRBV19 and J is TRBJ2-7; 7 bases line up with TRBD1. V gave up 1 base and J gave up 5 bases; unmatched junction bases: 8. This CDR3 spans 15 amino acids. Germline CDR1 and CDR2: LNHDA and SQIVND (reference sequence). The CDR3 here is CASSIVGGGIHEQYF. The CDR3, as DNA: TGTGCCAGTAGTATAGTAGGGGGCGGAATCCACGAGCAGTACTTC.

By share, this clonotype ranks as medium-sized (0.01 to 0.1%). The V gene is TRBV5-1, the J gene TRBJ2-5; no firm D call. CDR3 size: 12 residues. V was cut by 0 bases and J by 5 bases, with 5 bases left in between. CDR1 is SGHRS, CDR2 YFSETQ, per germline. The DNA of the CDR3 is TGCGCCAGCAGCTTGGTTGCGGAGACCCAGTACTTC. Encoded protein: CASSLVAETQYF.

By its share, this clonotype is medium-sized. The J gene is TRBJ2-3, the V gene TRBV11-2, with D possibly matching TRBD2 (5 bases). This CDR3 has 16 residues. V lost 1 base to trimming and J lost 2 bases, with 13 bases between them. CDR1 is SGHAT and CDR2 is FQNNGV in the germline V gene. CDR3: CASSLGTGPHTDTQYF. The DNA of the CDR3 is TGTGCCAGCAGCTTAGGGACTGGTCCCCACACAGATACGCAGTATTTT.

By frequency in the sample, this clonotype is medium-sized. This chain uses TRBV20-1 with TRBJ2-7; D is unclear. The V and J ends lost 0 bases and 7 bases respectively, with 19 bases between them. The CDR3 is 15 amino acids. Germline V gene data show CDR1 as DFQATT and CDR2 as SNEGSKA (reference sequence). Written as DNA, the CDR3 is TGCAGTGCTAGAGAGATCGGGCGCCAACTTGGGGAGCAGTACTTC. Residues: CSAREIGRQLGEQYF.

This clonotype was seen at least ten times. In DNA, the CDR3 is TGTGCCAGCAGCTTGTCGGGGGGCTCCTACAATGAGCAGTTCTTC. It encodes CASSLSGGSYNEQFF. The chain employs TRBV5-4 and TRBJ2-1, with 7 bases fitting TRBD2. The CDR3 is 15 amino acids. Germline trimming cut 1 base from V and 0 bases from J; bases unmatched to any gene: 1. Germline loops: CDR1 SGHNT, CDR2 YYREEE (reference sequence).

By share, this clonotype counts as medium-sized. The CDR3 region has the DNA TGTGCCAGCAGCTTGGCTGGCATCGAGCAGTACGTC. Protein product: CASSLAGIEQYV. The chain links TRBV5-5 to TRBJ2-7; D is ambiguous. This CDR3 contains 12 residues. Germline CDR1 is SGHKS and CDR2 is YYEKEE (reference sequence). Trimming took off 0 bases at V and 6 bases at J, with 7 bases between the two ends.

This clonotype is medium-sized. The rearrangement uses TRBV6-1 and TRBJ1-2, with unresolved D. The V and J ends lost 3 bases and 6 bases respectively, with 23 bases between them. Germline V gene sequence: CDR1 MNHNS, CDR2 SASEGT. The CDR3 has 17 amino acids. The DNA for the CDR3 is TGTGCCAGCAGTGATTGGGGAGTCGAAGAAGAGGGAAATGGCTACACCTTC. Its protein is CASSDWGVEEEGNGYTF.

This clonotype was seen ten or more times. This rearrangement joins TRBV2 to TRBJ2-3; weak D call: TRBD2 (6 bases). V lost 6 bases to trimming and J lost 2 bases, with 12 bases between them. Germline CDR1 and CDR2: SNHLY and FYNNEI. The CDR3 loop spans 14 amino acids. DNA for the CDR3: TGTGCCAGCAGAAGACTAGAAAACACAGATACGCAGTATTTT. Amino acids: CASRRLENTDTQYF.

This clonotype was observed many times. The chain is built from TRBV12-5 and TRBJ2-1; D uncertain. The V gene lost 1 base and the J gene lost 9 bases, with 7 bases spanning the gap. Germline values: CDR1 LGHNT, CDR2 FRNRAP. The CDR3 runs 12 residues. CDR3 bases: TGTGCTAGTGGTTTGGCCTTTGGTGAGCAGTTCTTC. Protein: CASGLAFGEQFF.

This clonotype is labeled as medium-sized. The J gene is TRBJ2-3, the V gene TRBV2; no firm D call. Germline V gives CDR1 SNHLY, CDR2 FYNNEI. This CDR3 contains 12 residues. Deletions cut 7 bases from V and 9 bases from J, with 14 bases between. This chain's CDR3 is CASTGPDPTQYF. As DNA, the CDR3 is TGTGCCAGCACCGGACCAGACCCAACGCAGTATTTT.

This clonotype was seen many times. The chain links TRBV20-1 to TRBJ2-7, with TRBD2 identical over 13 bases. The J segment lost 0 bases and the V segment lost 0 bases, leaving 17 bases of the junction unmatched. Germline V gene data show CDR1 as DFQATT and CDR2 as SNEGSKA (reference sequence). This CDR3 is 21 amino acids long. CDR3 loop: CSARDLQTSGRPKWNSYEQYF. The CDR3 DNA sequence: TGCAGTGCTAGAGATCTCCAGACTAGCGGGAGGCCGAAATGGAACTCCTACGAGCAGTACTTC.

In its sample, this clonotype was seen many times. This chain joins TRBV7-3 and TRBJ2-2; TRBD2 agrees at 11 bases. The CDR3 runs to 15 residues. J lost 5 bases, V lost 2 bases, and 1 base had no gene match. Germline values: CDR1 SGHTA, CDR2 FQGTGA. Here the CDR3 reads CASSLLAGGTGELFF. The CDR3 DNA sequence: TGTGCCAGCAGCTTACTAGCGGGGGGAACCGGGGAGCTGTTTTTT.

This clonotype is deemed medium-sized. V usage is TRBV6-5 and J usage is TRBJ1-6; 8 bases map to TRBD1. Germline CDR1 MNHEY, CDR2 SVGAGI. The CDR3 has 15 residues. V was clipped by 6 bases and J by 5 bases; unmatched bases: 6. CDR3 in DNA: TGTGCCAGCAGCCCAGGGGGCCATGATAATTCACCCCTCCACTTT. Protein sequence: CASSPGGHDNSPLHF.

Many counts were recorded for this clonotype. CDR3 loop: CASSGEANYGYTF. DNA for the CDR3: TGCGCCAGCAGCGGTGAAGCTAACTATGGCTACACCTTC. The chain joins TRBV5-1 to TRBJ1-2; D is undetermined. CDR3 length equals 13 residues. V was shortened by 4 bases and J by 0 bases, with 7 bases between the two germline ends. Germline loops: CDR1 SGHRS, CDR2 YFSETQ.

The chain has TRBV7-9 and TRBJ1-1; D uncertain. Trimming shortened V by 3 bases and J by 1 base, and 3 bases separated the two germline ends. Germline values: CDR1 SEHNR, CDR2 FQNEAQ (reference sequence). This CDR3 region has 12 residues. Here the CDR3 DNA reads TGTGCCAGCAGCTTGTGGAACACTGAAGCTTTCTTT. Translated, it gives CASSLWNTEAFF.

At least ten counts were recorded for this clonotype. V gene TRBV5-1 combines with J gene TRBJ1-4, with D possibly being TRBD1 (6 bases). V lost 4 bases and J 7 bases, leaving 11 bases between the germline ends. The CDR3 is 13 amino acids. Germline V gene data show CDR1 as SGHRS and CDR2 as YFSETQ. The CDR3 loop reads CASSVQGSEKLFF. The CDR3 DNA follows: TGCGCCAGCAGCGTACAGGGAAGTGAAAAACTGTTTTTT.

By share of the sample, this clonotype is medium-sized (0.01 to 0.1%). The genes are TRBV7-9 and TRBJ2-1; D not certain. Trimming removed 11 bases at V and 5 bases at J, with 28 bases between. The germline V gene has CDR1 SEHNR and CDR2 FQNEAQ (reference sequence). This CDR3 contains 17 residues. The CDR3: CAALSGAKQYLNNEQFF. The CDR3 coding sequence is TGTGCCGCTCTATCGGGTGCAAAGCAGTACCTTAACAATGAGCAGTTCTTC.

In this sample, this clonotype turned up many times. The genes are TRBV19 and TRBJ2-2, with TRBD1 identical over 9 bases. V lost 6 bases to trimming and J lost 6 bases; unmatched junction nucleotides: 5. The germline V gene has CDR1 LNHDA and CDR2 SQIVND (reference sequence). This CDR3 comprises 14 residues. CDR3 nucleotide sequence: TGTGCCAGTAGGGGACAGGGAGAGGCCGGGGAGCTGTTTTTT. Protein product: CASRGQGEAGELFF.

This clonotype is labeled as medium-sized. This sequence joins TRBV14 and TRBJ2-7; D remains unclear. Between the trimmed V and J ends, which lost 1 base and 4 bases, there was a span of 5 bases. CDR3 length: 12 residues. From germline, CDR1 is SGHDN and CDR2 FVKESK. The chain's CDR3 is CASSQGVYEQYF. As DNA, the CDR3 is TGTGCCAGCAGCCAAGGAGTATACGAGCAGTACTTC.

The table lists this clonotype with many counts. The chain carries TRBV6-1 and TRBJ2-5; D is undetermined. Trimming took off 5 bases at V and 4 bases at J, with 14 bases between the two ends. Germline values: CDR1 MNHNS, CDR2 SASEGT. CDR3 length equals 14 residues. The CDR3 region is CASSPQTRGETQYF. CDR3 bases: TGTGCCAGCAGTCCTCAGACAAGAGGAGAGACCCAGTACTTC.

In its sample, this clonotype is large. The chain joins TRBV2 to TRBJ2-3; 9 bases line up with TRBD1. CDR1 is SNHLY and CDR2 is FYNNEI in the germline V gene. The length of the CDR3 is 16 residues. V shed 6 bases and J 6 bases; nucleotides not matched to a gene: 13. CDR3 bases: TGTGCCAGCAGCTGGGACAGGGAAGGGGGTGGTGATACGCAGTATTTT. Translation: CASSWDREGGGDTQYF.

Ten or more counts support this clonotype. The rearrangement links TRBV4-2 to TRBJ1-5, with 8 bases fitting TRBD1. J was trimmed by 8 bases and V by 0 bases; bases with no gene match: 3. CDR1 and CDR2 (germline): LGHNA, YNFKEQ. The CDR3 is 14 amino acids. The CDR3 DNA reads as TGTGCCAGCAGCCAAGACAGGGGGCTTAAGCCCCAGCATTTT. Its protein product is CASSQDRGLKPQHF.